This T cell receptor (beta chain) derives from a study of identifying expanded T cells in peripheral blood. General study points: Differentially abundant clones: around 1.2 between replicates, 16.4 at approximately 13 days, 19 at four. Variance in clone template counts between approximately 2-week samples significantly increased with total template count across all healthy donors.

Repertoires were generated with immunoSEQ multiplex PCR, while TCRdb's copy carries only in-frame clones and drops some. The data hold more than 95,000 clones, with about four fifths observed a single time. Worth noting for this clone: Its cognate antigen is unknown.

V shed 5 bases and J 0 bases; nucleotides not matched to a gene: 4. This CDR3 is 15 amino acids long. Germline-derived CDR1 and CDR2 are SGHVS and FQNEAQ. Collection occurred without any documented infections or immune events in donors. The source of this sequence is a person aged 18 to 70 in good health. The chain combines TRBV7-8 with TRBJ1-3; 7 positions match TRBD1. Sample: blood. In DNA form, the CDR3 reads TGTGCCAGCAGCACACAGGGGTTCTCTGGAAACACCATATATTTT. Encoded protein: CASSTQGFSGNTIYF.